This T cell receptor beta chain was identified in a study of metastatic and nonmetastatic thyroid tumors. General study findings and limits: TCR beta diversity was reportedly significantly higher in malignant thyroid tumors than benign nodules, in blood and tumor.

The CDR3 has 15 residues. Germline V lookup: CDR1 MNHNS, CDR2 SASEGT. Germline trimming cut 5 bases from V and 2 bases from J; bases unmatched to any gene: 7. Per the original data handling: Built for papillary thyroid cancer, a distant-metastasis classifier drew on CDR3 differences across clinicopathological groups. TCRdb reanalyzed the PCR reads via MiXCR. TCRdb's processing, not the authors' own work, is the source of the V and J calls. The sample includes over 25,000 clones, more than 3.5% of them seen just once. By share, this clone counts as medium-sized. Antigen: not known. Thyroid surgery was preceded by no treatment in any patient.

This sequence joins TRBV6-1 and TRBJ1-2; 8 nucleotides agree with TRBD1. The sequenced sample was blood. The source is a female donor with papillary thyroid cancer or a benign thyroid nodule (not recorded which). Some clones in this sample may be carry-over from other donors' samples. For the CDR3, the DNA is TGTGCCAGCAGTTCCGGGACAGGATTAAACTATGGCTACACCTTC. This translates into CASSSGTGLNYGYTF.